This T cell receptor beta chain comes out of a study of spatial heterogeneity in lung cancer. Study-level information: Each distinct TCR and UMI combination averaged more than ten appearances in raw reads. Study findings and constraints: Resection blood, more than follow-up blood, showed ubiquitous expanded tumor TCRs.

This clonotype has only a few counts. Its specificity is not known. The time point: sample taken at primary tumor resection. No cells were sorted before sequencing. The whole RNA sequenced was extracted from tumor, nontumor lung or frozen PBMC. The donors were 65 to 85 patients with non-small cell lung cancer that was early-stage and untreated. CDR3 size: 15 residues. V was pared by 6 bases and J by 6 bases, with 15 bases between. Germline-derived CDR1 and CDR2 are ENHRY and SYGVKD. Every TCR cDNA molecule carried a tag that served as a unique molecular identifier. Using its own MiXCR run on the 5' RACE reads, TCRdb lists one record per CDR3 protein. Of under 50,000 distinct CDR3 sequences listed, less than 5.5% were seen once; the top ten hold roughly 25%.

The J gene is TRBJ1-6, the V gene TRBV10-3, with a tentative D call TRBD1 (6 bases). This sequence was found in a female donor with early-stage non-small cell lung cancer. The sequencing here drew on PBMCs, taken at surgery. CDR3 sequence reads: CAIRQGDSSNSPLHF. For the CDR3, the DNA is TGTGCCATCAGACAGGGTGACAGCTCTAATTCACCCCTCCACTTT.